This TCR beta chain is from a study of blood T cell repertoires in COVID-19. Study background: The study drew acute and convalescent COVID-19 samples from the United States, Italy and Spain. PBMCs, B-cell-depleted T cells, or T cells were the source of the cDNA or gDNA that made up the material.

CDR3 size: 13 residues. The germline V gene encodes CDR1 MDHEN and CDR2 SYDVKM. Trimming took off 7 bases at V and 11 bases at J, with 20 bases between the two ends. As handled by the study authors: Scientists estimated how many nucleated cells there were by amplifying reference gene primers. Assay used: immunoSEQ multiplex PCR; TCRdb lists only in-frame clones, some missing. Clone size and V and J calls were adopted from that table, with D and trimming inferred from the DNA. The table has about 410,000 clones, 70% to 90% seen once. This TCR came from a woman aged 40 to 50 with COVID-19, enrolled during active disease. Input material: peripheral blood. This rearrangement joins TRBV28 to TRBJ1-1; D may be TRBD1 (6 bases). CDR3 nucleotide sequence: TGTGCCAGCACCCTAGGGAGGGGGACGGCCGCTTTCTTT. It encodes CASTLGRGTAAFF. Variable domain in full (rest from reference TRBV28 and TRBJ1-1): DVKVTQSSRYLVKRTGEKVFLECVQDMDHENMFWYRQDPGLGLRLIYFSYDVKMKEKGDIPEGYSVSREKKERFSLILESASTNQTSMYLCASTLGRGTAAFFGQGTRLTVV.